This T cell receptor (beta chain) was identified during a study of T cells in Graves' hyperthyroidism and ophthalmopathy. Germline loops: CDR1 SGHTA, CDR2 FQGNSA. The CDR3 totals 14 residues. V lost 5 bases and J 6 bases, leaving 16 bases between the germline ends. This clonotype was observed a few times. Diagnosis relied on clinical symptoms, serum thyroxine and TRAb, thyroid ultrasound and orbital computed tomography. Template material for amplifying TCR beta CDR3 regions consisted of RNA transcripts. HTBI primers were employed in a first-round RT-PCR of the TCR CDR3. TCRdb passed the multiplex PCR reads through MiXCR, listing each CDR3 protein once. The repertoire has 550,000 to 700,000 distinct CDR3 sequences, around 45% of them found once; the top ten carry over 15%.

What was sequenced was peripheral blood or thyroid tissue (not recorded which). The source is an adult woman with Graves' disease, either hyperthyroidism or ophthalmopathy (not recorded which). The chain joins TRBV7-2 to TRBJ2-5; D not resolved. This CDR3 reads CASSKNSMGKTQYF. The DNA of the CDR3 is TGTGCCAGCAGCAAGAATTCCATGGGGAAGACCCAGTACTTC.